This entry lists 29 T cell receptor beta chains sequenced from one sample in a study of cytomegalovirus exposure and HLA in healthy donors. Use of 60 Vbeta and 13 Jbeta primers characterized the PCR. Only in-frame clones appear in the TCRdb table, and some are missing; sequencing was by immunoSEQ multiplex PCR. The sample has about 79,000 clones, about two thirds seen once. The material sequenced was PBMCs. These receptors were taken from a woman in her forties or fifties in good health and CMV-seropositive.

This clone came up a few times. CDR3 coding DNA: TGTGCCAGCAGACCCCTCGACATCCTCACAGATACGCAGTATTTT. Protein: CASRPLDILTDTQYF. The gene calls are TRBV6-8 and TRBJ2-3; D not certain. This CDR3 region has 15 residues. Germline CDR1 and CDR2: MNHGY and SAAAGT. V shed 6 bases and J shed 2 bases, with 15 bases lying between them.

The chain recombines TRBV4-2 with TRBJ2-7, with D perhaps matching TRBD2 (6 bases). The V gene's germline CDR1 is LGHNA and CDR2 YNFKEQ. The CDR3 has 17 amino acids. The V and J ends lost 0 bases and 0 bases respectively, with 15 bases between them. The CDR3 DNA sequence: TGTGCCAGCAGCCAAGAACTAGCCGCTGTAAGCTCCTACGAGCAGTACTTC. This sequence encodes CASSQELAAVSSYEQYF.

As for this clone: Other nucleotide sequences from this sample produce the same CDR3. CDR3: CASRGGGDGPYEQYV. Here the CDR3 DNA reads TGTGCCAGCAGGGGAGGGGGGGACGGCCCCTACGAGCAGTACGTC. The chain joins TRBV28 to TRBJ2-7; D perhaps matches TRBD2 (7 bases). Germline values: CDR1 MDHEN, CDR2 SYDVKM. This CDR3 is built from 15 residues. V was shortened by 6 bases and J by 2 bases, with 17 bases between the two germline ends.

This clone was seen a handful of times. The chain couples TRBV6-1 to TRBJ2-7; a weak D match, TRBD1 (5 bases). The CDR3 extends over 13 amino acids. Trimming took off 11 bases at V and 0 bases at J, with 14 bases between the two ends. CDR1 and CDR2 from the germline V gene are MNHNS and SASEGT. The CDR3 reads CAVRQWSSYEQYV. The CDR3 coding sequence is TGTGCCGTGAGACAGTGGAGCTCCTACGAGCAGTACGTC.

V usage is TRBV12-1 and J usage is TRBJ1-5; the table's D call TRBD1 went unverified against the DNA. TRBV12-1 is a documented pseudogene. This CDR3 comprises 15 residues. CDR3 nucleotide sequence: TGTGCCAGGGGACATTATTCAGGGGGCAATCAGCCCCAGCATTTT. Its protein product is CARGHYSGGNQPQHF.

J is TRBJ1-1 and V is TRBV5-4, with D possibly matching TRBD1 (5 bases). The V gene's germline CDR1 is SGHNT and CDR2 YYREEE (reference sequence). Trimming left V 2 bases short and J 2 bases short, with 13 bases between. There are 15 residues in the CDR3. The CDR3 coding sequence is TGTGCCAGCAGCTTTGGGATCGACAGCAACACTGAAGCTTTCTTT. Protein product: CASSFGIDSNTEAFF.

The chain couples TRBV4-2 to TRBJ2-4; 8 bases agree with TRBD2. CDR3 length: 15 amino acids. Trimming took 7 bases from V and 3 from J; bases not matched to a gene: 8. Germline V gene lookup returns CDR1 LGHNA and CDR2 YNFKEQ. The DNA of the CDR3 is TGTGCCAGCACTCCTGACGGGGGGGTCAAAAACATTCAGTACTTC. It yields the protein CASTPDGGVKNIQYF.

This clone has only a few counts. V and J are TRBV6-5 and TRBJ2-1, with D possibly TRBD1 on 6 matching bases. Germline CDR1 and CDR2: MNHEY and SVGAGI. The V gene lost 0 bases and the J gene lost 3 bases, with 12 bases spanning the gap. CDR3 length: 16 amino acids. The CDR3 sequence is CASSYSLGAGYNEQFF. CDR3 nucleotide sequence: TGTGCCAGCAGTTACTCGCTGGGGGCGGGCTACAATGAGCAGTTCTTC.

The chain couples TRBV5-4 to TRBJ2-1, with D maybe TRBD2 (5 bases). V was clipped by 0 bases and J by 7 bases, with 14 bases between them. Germline V CDR1 and CDR2: SGHNT, YYREEE (reference sequence). The CDR3 length is 15 residues. In DNA, the CDR3 is TGTGCCAGCAGCTTGGCAGAGGGCAGCACAAATGAGCAGTTCTTC. Protein: CASSLAEGSTNEQFF. The full variable domain, completed using reference TRBV5-4 and TRBJ2-1, is ETGVTQSPTHLIKTRGQQVTLRCSSQSGHNTVSWYQQALGQGPQFIFQYYREEENGRGNFPPRFSGLQFPNYSSELNVNALELDDSALYLCASSLAEGSTNEQFFGPGTRLTVL.

V and J are TRBV7-9 and TRBJ1-1, with 7 positions matching TRBD1. CDR1 and CDR2 (germline): SEHNR, FQNEAQ (reference sequence). The CDR3 sequence is 15 residues long. Trimming removed 3 bases from V and 5 bases from J; junction bases left unmatched: 9. CDR3 sequence (DNA): TGTGCCAGCAGCTTCCCGGAGGGGGCGCGGACTGAAGCTTTCTTT. This sequence encodes CASSFPEGARTEAFF. Filled out from reference TRBV7-9 and TRBJ1-1, the complete variable domain reads DTGVSQNPRHKITKRGQNVTFRCDPISEHNRLYWYRQTLGQGPEFLTYFQNEAQLEKSRLLSDRFSAERPKGSFSTLEIQRTEQGDSAMYLCASSFPEGARTEAFFGQGTRLTVV.

As DNA, the CDR3 is TGCGCCAGCAGTGACTCTAACTATGGCTACACCTTC. It specifies CASSDSNYGYTF. The chain carries TRBV10-1 and TRBJ1-2; D is unclear. CDR1 WNHNN and CDR2 SYGVQD come from the germline V gene (reference sequence). There are 12 residues in the CDR3. V shed 3 bases and J shed 0 bases, with 2 bases lying between them.

This clone appeared a few times. The gene calls are TRBV28 and TRBJ1-6; 10 bases fit TRBD1. The ends lost 6 bases at V and 4 bases at J; junction bases unmatched: 3. Germline V gene lookup returns CDR1 MDHEN and CDR2 SYDVKM. The CDR3 runs 15 residues. CDR3 amino acids: CASSGQGVYNSPLHF. Here the CDR3 DNA reads TGTGCCAGCAGCGGACAGGGGGTGTATAATTCACCCCTCCACTTT.

This clone was counted a single time. This sequence joins TRBV9 and TRBJ2-7; D not resolved. From germline, CDR1 is SGDLS and CDR2 YYNGEE. The CDR3 consists of 14 residues. The V and J ends lost 0 bases and 1 base respectively, with 8 bases between them. The CDR3 bases are TGTGCCAGCAGCGTAGGGGCAGAATCCTACGAGCAGTACGTC. This codes for CASSVGAESYEQYV.

The chain uses TRBV5-4 and TRBJ1-2; tentatively, D is TRBD1 (5 bases). V shed 4 bases and J shed 8 bases, with 15 bases lying between them. CDR3 length equals 13 residues. Germline lookup yields CDR1 SGHNT and CDR2 YYREEE (reference sequence). CDR3 sequence: CASSRGTTGGYTF. The CDR3 nucleotides are TGTGCCAGCAGCCGGGGGACTACCGGCGGCTACACCTTC. The complete variable domain, with remaining parts taken from reference TRBV5-4 and TRBJ1-2, reads ETGVTQSPTHLIKTRGQQVTLRCSSQSGHNTVSWYQQALGQGPQFIFQYYREEENGRGNFPPRFSGLQFPNYSSELNVNALELDDSALYLCASSRGTTGGYTFGSGTRLTVV.

The V call is TRBV5-1, the J call TRBJ1-3, with D unclear. CDR1 is SGHRS and CDR2 is YFSETQ in the germline V gene. The length of the CDR3 is 14 residues. The germline V and J ends were trimmed by 4 bases and 0 bases, with 8 bases remaining between them. The CDR3 region is CASSPVRSGNTIYF. Written as DNA, the CDR3 is TGCGCCAGCAGCCCAGTACGCTCTGGAAACACCATATATTTT.

The rearrangement joins TRBV10-2 to TRBJ2-5; 7 bases fit TRBD1. The V segment lost 10 bases and the J segment 2 bases; nucleotides outside the gene matches: 4. CDR1 and CDR2 (germline): WSHSY, SAAADI. CDR3 length equals 12 residues. The CDR3 sequence is CATSTGQETQYF. CDR3 bases: TGCGCCACCTCGACAGGGCAAGAGACCCAGTACTTC.

The genes are TRBV30 and TRBJ1-1; D ambiguous. The CDR3 covers 14 residues. Trimming left V 3 bases short and J 2 bases short, with 13 bases between. Germline assignment: CDR1 GTSNPN and CDR2 SVGIG (reference sequence). This CDR3 is CAWRSLQLNTEAFF. The CDR3 bases are TGTGCCTGGAGATCTCTACAACTAAACACTGAAGCTTTCTTT.

The genes are TRBV19 and TRBJ1-2; perhaps TRBD1 as D (6 bases). Germline V CDR1 and CDR2: LNHDA, SQIVND (reference sequence). The CDR3 runs 14 residues. Trimming left V 7 bases short and J 5 bases short, with 17 bases between. CDR3 sequence: CASTRDTRTYGYTF. CDR3 sequence (DNA): TGTGCCAGTACCCGGGACACGAGGACTTATGGCTACACCTTC.

V is TRBV6-6 and J is TRBJ1-1; D may be TRBD1 (6 bases). CDR1 and CDR2 (germline): MNHNY, SVGAGI (reference sequence). The CDR3 is 14 amino acids. V was shortened by 0 bases and J by 4 bases, with 9 bases between the two germline ends. Here the CDR3 reads CASSYSQGGTEAFF. CDR3 nucleotides: TGTGCCAGCAGTTACTCACAGGGTGGCACTGAAGCTTTCTTT.

The V and J genes are TRBV9 and TRBJ1-5, with TRBD1 as a possible D gene (6 bases). Trimming took 0 bases from V and 2 from J, leaving 9 bases between them. Per germline, CDR1 SGDLS and CDR2 YYNGEE. The CDR3 length is 15 residues. CDR3 coding DNA: TGTGCCAGCAGCGTAGCGTCAGGGGGCAATCAGCCCCAGCATTTT. It encodes CASSVASGGNQPQHF.

This clone showed up just a few times. V usage is TRBV2 and J usage is TRBJ2-3; possible D gene TRBD2, 5 bases. The length of the CDR3 is 12 residues. The V gene lost 6 bases and the J gene lost 5 bases, with 9 bases spanning the gap. The germline V gene has CDR1 SNHLY and CDR2 FYNNEI. DNA for the CDR3: TGTGCCAGCAGGATCGGAGGAGATACGCAGTATTTT. Its protein product is CASRIGGDTQYF.

This chain uses TRBV27 with TRBJ1-5, with 7 bases matching TRBD1. Germline trimming cut 1 base from V and 5 bases from J; bases unmatched to any gene: 5. Germline V gives CDR1 MNHEY, CDR2 SMNVEV (reference sequence). This CDR3 contains 15 residues. The DNA of the CDR3 is TGTGCCAGCAGTTTATATGGACAGGACGATCAGCCCCAGCATTTT. Protein sequence: CASSLYGQDDQPQHF.

This chain uses TRBV4-2 with TRBJ2-1, with 7 bases lining up with TRBD2. V shed 7 bases, J shed 4 bases, and the junction held 10 bases outside the gene matches. Looked up from germline, CDR1 is LGHNA and CDR2 is YNFKEQ. CDR3 size: 15 residues. CDR3 nucleotide sequence: TGTGCCAGCACAATGCAGGCTAGCGGATACAATGAGCAGTTCTTC. It is translated as CASTMQASGYNEQFF.

Regarding this clone: Germline and junction disagree at one end, which may indicate a read error. This chain links TRBV7-9 with TRBJ1-2; D is possibly TRBD1 (6 bases). Per the germline V gene, CDR1 is SEHNR and CDR2 is FQNEAQ (reference sequence). The CDR3 extends over 12 amino acids. As DNA, the CDR3 is TGTTCCAGCAGCTTAGGACAGAATGGCTACACCTTC. As protein: CSSSLGQNGYTF.

This chain links TRBV5-4 with TRBJ2-3; 10 bases align to TRBD2. The CDR3 has 16 residues. CDR1 and CDR2 from the germline V gene are SGHNT and YYREEE (reference sequence). The junction had 6 bases not matched to a gene; V was cut back by 5 bases and J by 0 bases. The CDR3 DNA reads TGTGCCAGCAGTCCGGGACTAGCGACTAGCACAGATACGCAGTATTTT. Its translation is CASSPGLATSTDTQYF.

The chain uses TRBV28 and TRBJ1-2; D is perhaps TRBD1 (5 bases). V was shortened by 6 bases and J by 10 bases, with 12 bases between the two germline ends. This CDR3 comprises 11 residues. Germline CDR1 reads MDHEN; CDR2 reads SYDVKM. CDR3: CASSRQSVYTF. CDR3 nucleotide sequence: TGTGCCAGCAGCCGACAGTCGGTCTACACCTTC.

The rearrangement links TRBV11-3 to TRBJ2-5, with TRBD1 as a possible D gene (6 bases). The CDR3 loop spans 14 amino acids. Germline CDR1 and CDR2: SGHNT and YENEEA. Trimming pared 3 bases from V and 5 bases from J, leaving 13 bases between. This chain's CDR3 is CASSLGQNGETQYF. DNA of the CDR3: TGTGCCAGCAGCTTGGGACAAAATGGGGAGACCCAGTACTTC.

V and J are TRBV6-1 and TRBJ2-5, with unresolved D. The last part of the DNA fits TRBJ2-7 better; the J call may be wrong. Germline V gives CDR1 MNHNS, CDR2 SASEGT. The CDR3 runs to 12 residues. The CDR3, as DNA: TGTGCCAGCAGTGAACGAGTATACGAGCAGTACTTC. It specifies CASSERVYEQYF.

This clone was detected only a few times. This chain uses TRBV5-1 with TRBJ2-2, with D unclear. CDR1 SGHRS and CDR2 YFSETQ come from the germline V gene. Between the trimmed V and J ends, which lost 5 bases and 0 bases, there was a span of 11 bases. The CDR3 runs to 15 residues. CDR3: CASSTRIANTGELFF. CDR3 DNA: TGCGCCAGCAGTACGAGGATCGCGAACACCGGGGAGCTGTTTTTT.